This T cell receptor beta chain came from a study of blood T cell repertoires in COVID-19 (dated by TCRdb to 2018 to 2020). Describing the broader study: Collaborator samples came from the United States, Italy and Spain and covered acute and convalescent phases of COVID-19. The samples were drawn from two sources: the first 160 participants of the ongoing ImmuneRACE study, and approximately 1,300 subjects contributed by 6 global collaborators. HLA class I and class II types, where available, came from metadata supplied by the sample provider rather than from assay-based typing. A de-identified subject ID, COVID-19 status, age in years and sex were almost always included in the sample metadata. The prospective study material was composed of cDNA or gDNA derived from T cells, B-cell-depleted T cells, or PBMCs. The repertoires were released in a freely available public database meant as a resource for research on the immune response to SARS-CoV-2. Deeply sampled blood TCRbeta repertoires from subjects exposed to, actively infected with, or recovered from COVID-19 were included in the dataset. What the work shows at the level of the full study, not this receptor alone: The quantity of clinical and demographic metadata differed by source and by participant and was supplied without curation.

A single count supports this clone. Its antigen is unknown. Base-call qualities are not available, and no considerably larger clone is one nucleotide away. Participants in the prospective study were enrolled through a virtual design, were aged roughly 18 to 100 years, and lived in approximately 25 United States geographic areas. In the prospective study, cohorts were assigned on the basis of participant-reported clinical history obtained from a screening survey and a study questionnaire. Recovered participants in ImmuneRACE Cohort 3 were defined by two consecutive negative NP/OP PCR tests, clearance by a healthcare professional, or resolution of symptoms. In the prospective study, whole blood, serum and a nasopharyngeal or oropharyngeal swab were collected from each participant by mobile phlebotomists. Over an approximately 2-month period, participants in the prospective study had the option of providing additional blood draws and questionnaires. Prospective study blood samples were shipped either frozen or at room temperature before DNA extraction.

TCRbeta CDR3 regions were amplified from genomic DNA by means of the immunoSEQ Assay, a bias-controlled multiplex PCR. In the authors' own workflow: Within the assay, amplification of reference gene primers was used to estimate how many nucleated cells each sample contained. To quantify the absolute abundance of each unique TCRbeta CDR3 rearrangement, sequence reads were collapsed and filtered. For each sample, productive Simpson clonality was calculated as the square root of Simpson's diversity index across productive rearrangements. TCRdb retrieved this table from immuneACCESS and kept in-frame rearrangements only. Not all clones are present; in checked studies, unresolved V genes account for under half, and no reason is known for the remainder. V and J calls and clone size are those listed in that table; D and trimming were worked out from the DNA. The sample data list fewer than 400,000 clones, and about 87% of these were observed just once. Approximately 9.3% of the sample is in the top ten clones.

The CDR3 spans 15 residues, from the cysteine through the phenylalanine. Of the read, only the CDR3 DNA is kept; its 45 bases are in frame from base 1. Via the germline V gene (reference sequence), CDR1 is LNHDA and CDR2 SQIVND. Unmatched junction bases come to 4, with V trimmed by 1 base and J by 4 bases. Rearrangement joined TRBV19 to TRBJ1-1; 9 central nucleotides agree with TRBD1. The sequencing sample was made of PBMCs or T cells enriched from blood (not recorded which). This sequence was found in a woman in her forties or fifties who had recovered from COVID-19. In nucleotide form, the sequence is TGTGCCAGTAGTATAGGACAGGGGGGTAGCACTGAAGCTTTCTTT. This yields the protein CASSIGQGGSTEAFF.